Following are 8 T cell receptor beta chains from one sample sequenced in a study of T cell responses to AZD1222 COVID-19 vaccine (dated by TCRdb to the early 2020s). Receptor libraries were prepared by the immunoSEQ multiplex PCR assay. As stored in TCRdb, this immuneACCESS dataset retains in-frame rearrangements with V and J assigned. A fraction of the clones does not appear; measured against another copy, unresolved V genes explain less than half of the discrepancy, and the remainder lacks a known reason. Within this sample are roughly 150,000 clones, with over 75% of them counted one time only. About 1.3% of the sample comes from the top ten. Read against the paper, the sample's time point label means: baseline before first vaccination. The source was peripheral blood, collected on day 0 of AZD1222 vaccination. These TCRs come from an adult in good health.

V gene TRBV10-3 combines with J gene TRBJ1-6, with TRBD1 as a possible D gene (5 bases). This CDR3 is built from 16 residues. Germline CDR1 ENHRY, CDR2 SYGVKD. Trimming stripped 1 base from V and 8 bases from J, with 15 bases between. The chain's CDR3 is CAISEWGTGRDSPLHF. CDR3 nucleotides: TGTGCCATCAGTGAGTGGGGGACGGGGAGAGATTCACCCCTCCACTTT.

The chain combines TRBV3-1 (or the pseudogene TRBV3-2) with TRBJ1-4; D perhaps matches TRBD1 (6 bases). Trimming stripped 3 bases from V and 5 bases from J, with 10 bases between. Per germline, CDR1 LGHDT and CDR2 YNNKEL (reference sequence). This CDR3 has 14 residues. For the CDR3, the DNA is TGTGCCAGCAGCCATTATGGGGGCAATGAAAAACTGTTTTTT. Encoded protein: CASSHYGGNEKLFF.

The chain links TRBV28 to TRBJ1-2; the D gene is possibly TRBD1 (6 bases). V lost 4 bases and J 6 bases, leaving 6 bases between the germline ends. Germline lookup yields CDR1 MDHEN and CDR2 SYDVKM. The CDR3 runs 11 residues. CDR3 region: CASSYRDGYTF. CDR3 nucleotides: TGTGCCAGCAGTTACAGGGATGGCTACACCTTC.

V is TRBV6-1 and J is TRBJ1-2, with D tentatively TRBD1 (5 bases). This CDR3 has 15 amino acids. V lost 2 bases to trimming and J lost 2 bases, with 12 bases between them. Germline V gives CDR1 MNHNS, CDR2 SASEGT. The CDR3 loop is CASSEWGDGNYGYTF. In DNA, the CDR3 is TGTGCCAGCAGTGAATGGGGGGACGGCAACTATGGCTACACCTTC.

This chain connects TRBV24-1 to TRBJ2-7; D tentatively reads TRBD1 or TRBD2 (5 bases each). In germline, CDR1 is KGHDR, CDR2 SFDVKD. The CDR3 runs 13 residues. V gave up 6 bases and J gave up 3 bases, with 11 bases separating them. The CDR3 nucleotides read TGTGCCACCAGTCGGGGCGGGTACTACGAGCAGTACTTC. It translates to CATSRGGYYEQYF.

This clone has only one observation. CDR3 nucleotide sequence: TGTGCCAGCAGTTACTCGGACATCCAAGAGACCCAGTACTTC. It yields the protein CASSYSDIQETQYF. The chain combines TRBV6-2 or TRBV6-3 with TRBJ2-5; possible D gene TRBD1, 5 bases. V gave up 0 bases and J gave up 1 base, with 6 bases separating them. The CDR3 extends over 14 amino acids. CDR1 MNHEY and CDR2 SVGEGT come from the germline V gene.

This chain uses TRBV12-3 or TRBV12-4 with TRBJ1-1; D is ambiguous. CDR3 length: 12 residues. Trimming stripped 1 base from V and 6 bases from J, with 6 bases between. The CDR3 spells CASSLGSPEAFF. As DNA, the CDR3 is TGTGCCAGCAGTTTAGGGAGCCCTGAAGCTTTCTTT.

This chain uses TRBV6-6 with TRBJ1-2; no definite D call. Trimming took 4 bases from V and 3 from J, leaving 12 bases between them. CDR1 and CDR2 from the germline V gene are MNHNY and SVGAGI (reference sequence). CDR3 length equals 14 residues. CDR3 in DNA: TGTGCCAGCAGTTTTGGTATTAGGGACTATGGCTACACCTTC. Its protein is CASSFGIRDYGYTF.